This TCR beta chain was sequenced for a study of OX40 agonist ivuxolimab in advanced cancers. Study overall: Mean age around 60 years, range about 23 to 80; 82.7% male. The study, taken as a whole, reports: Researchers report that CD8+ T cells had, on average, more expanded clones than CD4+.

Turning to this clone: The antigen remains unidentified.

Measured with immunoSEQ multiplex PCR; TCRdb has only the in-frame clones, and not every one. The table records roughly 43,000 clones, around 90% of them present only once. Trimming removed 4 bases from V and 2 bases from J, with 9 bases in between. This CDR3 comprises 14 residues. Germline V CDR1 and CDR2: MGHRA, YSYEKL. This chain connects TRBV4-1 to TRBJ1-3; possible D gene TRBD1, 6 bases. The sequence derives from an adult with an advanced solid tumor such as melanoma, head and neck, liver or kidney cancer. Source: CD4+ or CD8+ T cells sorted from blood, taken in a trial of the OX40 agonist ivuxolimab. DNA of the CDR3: TGCGCCAGCAGCCCGCGGACAGCTGGAAACACCATATATTTT. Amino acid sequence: CASSPRTAGNTIYF.